This is a list of T cell receptor beta chains from one sample in a study of graft-versus-host responses after intestinal transplantation. No antigen has been identified for these receptors. TCRdb keeps only in-frame clones here, not all; method: immunoSEQ multiplex PCR. The sample lists 65,000 to 100,000 clones, roughly 90% occurring once. Specimen: unstimulated CD8+ T cells sorted from spleen or lymph node cells, collected before transplant. These receptor sequences come from a human donor who was the organ donor for an intestinal transplant. CDR3s include the opening cysteine and the closing phenylalanine or tryptophan. Each record gives: CDR3 DNA, CDR3 protein, CDR3 length, clone size, V gene, J gene, D gene. D genes are given only for firm matches. Rows may omit the clone size; those that give it use once, few, many or a size class.

cdr3_nt: TGCGCCAGCAGCCAAGACGACAGCCCTCTGGAGGAAAAACTGTTTTTT
cdr3_aa: CASSQDDSPLEEKLFF
cdr3_length: 16
clone_size: few
v_call: TRBV4-3
j_call: TRBJ1-4
d_call: -

cdr3_nt: TGTGCCAGCAGCCCCCCAGTGGGGGGGGACATTCAGTACTTC
cdr3_aa: CASSPPVGGDIQYF
cdr3_length: 14
clone_size: once
v_call: TRBV5-5
j_call: TRBJ2-4
d_call: TRBD2

cdr3_nt: TGTGCCAGCAGCTTGGCCCGTCGGGCTAACTATGGCTACACCTTC
cdr3_aa: CASSLARRANYGYTF
cdr3_length: 15
clone_size: -
v_call: TRBV5-6
j_call: TRBJ1-2
d_call: -

cdr3_nt: TGTGCCAGCAGCTACCGGGATGCCGGATATTACAATGAGCAGTTCTTC
cdr3_aa: CASSYRDAGYYNEQFF
cdr3_length: 16
clone_size: -
v_call: TRBV14
j_call: TRBJ2-1
d_call: -

cdr3_nt: TGTGCCAGCAGCCCCTTGGGACAGCTCGAGAAGGGTGGCTACACCTTC
cdr3_aa: CASSPLGQLEKGGYTF
cdr3_length: 16
clone_size: -
v_call: TRBV4-2
j_call: TRBJ1-2
d_call: TRBD1

cdr3_nt: TGTGCCAGCAGCCTCGCGTCTAGCGGGGCAGATACGCAGTATTTT
cdr3_aa: CASSLASSGADTQYF
cdr3_length: 15
clone_size: -
v_call: TRBV4-2
j_call: TRBJ2-3
d_call: TRBD2

cdr3_nt: TGCGCCAGCAGCCAACACCCCGGGACAGGGGGCTTGTATGGCTACACCTTC
cdr3_aa: CASSQHPGTGGLYGYTF
cdr3_length: 17
clone_size: -
v_call: TRBV4-3
j_call: TRBJ1-2
d_call: TRBD1

cdr3_nt: TGCGCCAGCAGCGGAACTCTAGCGGGGGTCCCCTGGGCCAACGTCCTGACTTTC
cdr3_aa: CASSGTLAGVPWANVLTF
cdr3_length: 18
clone_size: -
v_call: TRBV4-1
j_call: TRBJ2-6
d_call: TRBD2

cdr3_nt: TGTGCCAGCAGTTTATACAGGGGAACTGGGACTGAAGCTTTCTTT
cdr3_aa: CASSLYRGTGTEAFF
cdr3_length: 15
clone_size: -
v_call: TRBV28
j_call: TRBJ1-1
d_call: TRBD1

cdr3_nt: TGTGCCAGCAGCGCGCGGGACTCCCCTATCATCTACGAGCAGTACTTC
cdr3_aa: CASSARDSPIIYEQYF
cdr3_length: 16
clone_size: -
v_call: TRBV5-6
j_call: TRBJ2-7
d_call: -

cdr3_nt: TGTGCCAGCAGCTTAGAAGGTTCCCGGGGGGGCTACACCTTC
cdr3_aa: CASSLEGSRGGYTF
cdr3_length: 14
clone_size: -
v_call: TRBV7-6
j_call: TRBJ1-2
d_call: -

cdr3_nt: TGTGCCAGTCGCCTAGCGGGGGGCCACAATGAGCAGTTCTTC
cdr3_aa: CASRLAGGHNEQFF
cdr3_length: 14
clone_size: -
v_call: TRBV19
j_call: TRBJ2-1
d_call: TRBD2

cdr3_nt: TGTGCCAGCAGCGGGACAGAGTCAACCTACGAGCAGTACTTC
cdr3_aa: CASSGTESTYEQYF
cdr3_length: 14
clone_size: -
v_call: TRBV7-9
j_call: TRBJ2-7
d_call: TRBD1

cdr3_nt: TGTGCCAGCAGTGAATCTTTAGGGGTATTCGGGACTGAAGCTTTCTTT
cdr3_aa: CASSESLGVFGTEAFF
cdr3_length: 16
clone_size: -
v_call: TRBV25-1
j_call: TRBJ1-1
d_call: -

cdr3_nt: TGTGCCAGCAGTTTTAATAGCGGGGTTTTCTACAATGAGCAGTTCTTC
cdr3_aa: CASSFNSGVFYNEQFF
cdr3_length: 16
clone_size: -
v_call: TRBV27
j_call: TRBJ2-1
d_call: TRBD2

cdr3_nt: TGTGCCAGCAGCCTCAGACTAGCGGGGGTTGGTCCAGATACGCAGTATTTT
cdr3_aa: CASSLRLAGVGPDTQYF
cdr3_length: 17
clone_size: -
v_call: TRBV11-1
j_call: TRBJ2-3
d_call: TRBD2

cdr3_nt: TGTGCCAGCAGCTTAGCAGGGGGCGCAGATACGCAGTATTTT
cdr3_aa: CASSLAGGADTQYF
cdr3_length: 14
clone_size: -
v_call: TRBV7-2
j_call: TRBJ2-3
d_call: TRBD1

cdr3_nt: TGTGCCAGCAGCGTAGCTAAGGGGTATGAGCAGTTCTTC
cdr3_aa: CASSVAKGYEQFF
cdr3_length: 13
clone_size: once
v_call: TRBV9
j_call: TRBJ2-1
d_call: -

cdr3_nt: TGTGCCAGCAACTGGGGACAGTCCTACGAGCAGTACTTC
cdr3_aa: CASNWGQSYEQYF
cdr3_length: 13
clone_size: -
v_call: TRBV16
j_call: TRBJ2-7
d_call: TRBD1

cdr3_nt: TGTGCCAGCAGTTGGGCGCCTTCCTACGAGCAGTACTTC
cdr3_aa: CASSWAPSYEQYF
cdr3_length: 13
clone_size: once
v_call: TRBV27
j_call: TRBJ2-7
d_call: -

cdr3_nt: TGTGCCACCAGCGGGACTAGCGGTAACACCGGGGAGCTGTTTTTT
cdr3_aa: CATSGTSGNTGELFF
cdr3_length: 15
clone_size: -
v_call: TRBV15
j_call: TRBJ2-2
d_call: TRBD2

cdr3_nt: TGTGCCAGCAGTCCCCGGGGAGGCAATCAGCCCCAGCATTTT
cdr3_aa: CASSPRGGNQPQHF
cdr3_length: 14
clone_size: -
v_call: TRBV7-2
j_call: TRBJ1-5
d_call: -

cdr3_nt: TGTGCCAGCAGCCAGGTTCTGGCGGGGGAGCAGTACTTC
cdr3_aa: CASSQVLAGEQYF
cdr3_length: 13
clone_size: once
v_call: TRBV7-9
j_call: TRBJ2-7
d_call: -

cdr3_nt: TGCGCCAGCAGTTCTGGACAGGGGGGTAACTATGGCTACACCTTC
cdr3_aa: CASSSGQGGNYGYTF
cdr3_length: 15
clone_size: -
v_call: TRBV4-1
j_call: TRBJ1-2
d_call: TRBD1

cdr3_nt: TGTGCCAGCAGCCGGTGGGGGGGCACTGAAGCTTTCTTT
cdr3_aa: CASSRWGGTEAFF
cdr3_length: 13
clone_size: once
v_call: TRBV7-3
j_call: TRBJ1-1
d_call: -

cdr3_nt: TGTGCCAGCAGTGGCCGGGACAGGGCCTACGAGCAGTACTTC
cdr3_aa: CASSGRDRAYEQYF
cdr3_length: 14
clone_size: -
v_call: TRBV27
j_call: TRBJ2-7
d_call: TRBD1